This T cell receptor beta chain was captured by sequencing in a study of shared clonotypes between healthy human individuals. Using immunoSEQ multiplex PCR, the repertoire was profiled, and TCRdb retains in-frame clones only, with some absent. The sample lists a few million clones, more than 85% occurring once. Regarding this clone: This CDR3 is also generated by other DNA sequences in the sample.

The CDR3 contains 14 residues. Germline CDR1 reads SGHRS; CDR2 reads YFSETQ. The J segment lost 2 bases and the V segment lost 4 bases, leaving 4 bases of the junction unmatched. The sequenced sample consisted of naive CD4+ T cells from PBMCs. The subset was: CD45RA+ positively selected. The chain is built from TRBV5-1 and TRBJ2-3, with 7 bases lining up with TRBD2. The source of this sequence is a man between 18 and 29 years old in good health. Some clones in this sample may be carry-over from other donors' samples. In nucleotides, the CDR3 is TGCGCCAGCAGCCCGGGGGGAACCACAGATACGCAGTATTTT. Its translation is CASSPGGTTDTQYF.